These 15 T cell receptor beta chains originate from one sample sequenced in a study of PD-L1 blockade in urothelial cancer. The time point was: pretreatment peripheral blood. Using immunoSEQ multiplex PCR, the repertoire was profiled, and TCRdb retains in-frame clones only, with some absent. The repertoire holds fewer than 100,000 clones, around four fifths seen once, with less than 8.5% in the top ten. The specimen comprised PBMCs, sampled around atezolizumab (anti-PD-L1) treatment. The receptors were sampled from a middle-aged man with urothelial cancer.

V is TRBV19 and J is TRBJ1-4; perhaps TRBD1 as D (5 bases). CDR1 LNHDA and CDR2 SQIVND come from the germline V gene (reference sequence). The CDR3 has 16 residues. V was pared by 4 bases and J by 8 bases, with 20 bases between. The CDR3, as DNA: TGTGCCAGTAGTAAGGCTGGGGCGGGAAACCGAGAAAAACTGTTTTTT. It specifies CASSKAGAGNREKLFF.

This chain joins TRBV5-6 and TRBJ2-3, with D hard to call. V lost 6 bases and J 0 bases, leaving 14 bases between the germline ends. Germline V gene data show CDR1 as SGHDT and CDR2 as YYEEEE. The CDR3 loop spans 15 amino acids. This chain's CDR3 is CASTIIQASTDTQYF. DNA for the CDR3: TGTGCCAGCACCATAATCCAGGCTAGCACAGATACGCAGTATTTT.

Only one count was recorded for this clone. The gene calls are TRBV7-8 and TRBJ2-1, with D possibly being TRBD2 (5 bases). The CDR3 consists of 15 residues. Germline loops: CDR1 SGHVS, CDR2 FQNEAQ. V was trimmed by 2 bases and J by 5 bases, leaving 13 bases between them. DNA of the CDR3: TGTGCCAGCAGCTTATTGAGCGGCAGAAACAATGAGCAGTTCTTC. Translation gives CASSLLSGRNNEQFF.

This rearrangement joins TRBV28 to TRBJ2-7; 9 bases map to TRBD2. Trimming cost V 8 bases and J 3 bases; bases outside gene matches: 14. The germline V gene encodes CDR1 MDHEN and CDR2 SYDVKM. CDR3 size: 16 residues. The CDR3 DNA follows: TGTGCCAGCTCTGCTAGCGGGGAGAGGAAGGACTACGAGCAGTACTTC. It translates to CASSASGERKDYEQYF.

The genes are TRBV6-5 and TRBJ1-1, with a weak D call TRBD1 (5 bases). Per germline, CDR1 MNHEY and CDR2 SVGAGI. The CDR3 covers 15 residues. V lost 2 bases and J 5 bases, leaving 15 bases between the germline ends. For the CDR3, the DNA is TGTGCCAGCAGTTACGGGGCGACCCGGGGGACTGAAGCTTTCTTT. Its translation: CASSYGATRGTEAFF.

This clone has a single count. V usage is TRBV5-1 and J usage is TRBJ2-3, with TRBD2 identical over 7 bases. Unmatched junction bases numbered 11, after V lost 5 bases and J lost 2 bases. The CDR3 spans 16 residues. Germline loops: CDR1 SGHRS, CDR2 YFSETQ. The CDR3 nucleotides read TGCGCCAGCAGTCCGACGACTAGCCTATCCACAGATACGCAGTATTTT. Amino acid sequence: CASSPTTSLSTDTQYF.

This clone turned up a few times. The J gene is TRBJ2-1, the V gene TRBV6-5; 9 bases line up with TRBD2. The CDR3 runs 15 residues. Germline loops: CDR1 MNHEY, CDR2 SVGAGI. V was clipped by 5 bases and J by 2 bases; unmatched bases: 4. The CDR3 here is CASSPSGIPYNEQFF. CDR3 nucleotides: TGTGCCAGCAGTCCTAGCGGGATCCCCTACAATGAGCAGTTCTTC.

This clone is medium-sized. The chain uses TRBV9 and TRBJ2-5; TRBD1 might be the D (6 bases). In germline, CDR1 is SGDLS, CDR2 YYNGEE. V was cut by 3 bases and J by 1 base, with 10 bases left in between. The length of the CDR3 is 14 residues. The CDR3 coding sequence is TGTGCCAGCAGCGGGGGCAGGGGCCAAGAGACCCAGTACTTC. Its translation: CASSGGRGQETQYF.

This clone came up once. This chain joins TRBV7-2 and TRBJ2-1; D is undetermined. Per germline, CDR1 SGHTA and CDR2 FQGNSA. The CDR3 covers 13 residues. Trimming took 4 bases from V and 5 from J, leaving 9 bases between them. This CDR3 reads CASSSPQDNEQFF. The DNA for the CDR3 is TGTGCCAGCAGCTCACCCCAGGACAATGAGCAGTTCTTC. Together with reference TRBV7-2 and TRBJ2-1, the CDR3 gives the full variable domain: GAGVSQSPSNKVTEKGKDVELRCDPISGHTALYWYRQSLGQGLEFLIYFQGNSAPDKSGLPSDRFSAERTGGSVSTLTIQRTQQEDSAVYLCASSSPQDNEQFFGPGTRLTVL.

Concerning this clone itself: The junction differs from germline at one of its ends, possibly a read error. This chain links TRBV5-6 with TRBJ2-6, with a weak D call TRBD1 (6 bases). Per the germline V gene, CDR1 is SGHDT and CDR2 is YYEEEE. The CDR3 is 17 amino acids. The DNA of the CDR3 is TGTGCCAGCAGGTTGGACAGACCATACTCTGGGGCCAACGTCCTGACTTTC. It encodes CASRLDRPYSGANVLTF.

The V and J genes are TRBV7-2 and TRBJ2-7; D possibly corresponds to TRBD1 (5 bases). CDR3 size: 14 residues. CDR1 is SGHTA, CDR2 FQGNSA, per germline. The V end lost 6 bases, the J end lost 3 bases, and 15 bases lay between the germline ends. CDR3 DNA: TGTGCCAGCAGGGGGCCATCGCGAGTCTACGAGCAGTACTTC. Protein product: CASRGPSRVYEQYF.

The chain combines TRBV18 with TRBJ2-7, with TRBD2 identical over 9 bases. Trimming removed 6 bases from V and 6 bases from J; junction bases left unmatched: 9. CDR3 length equals 14 residues. The germline gives CDR1 KGHSH, CDR2 LQKENI. The CDR3 reads CASSPVAGVGEQYF. The DNA of the CDR3 is TGTGCCAGCTCCCCCGTAGCGGGAGTTGGCGAGCAGTACTTC.

The chain joins TRBV5-6 to TRBJ1-5; no clear D gene. The CDR3 runs to 13 residues. The V and J ends lost 4 bases and 2 bases respectively, with 7 bases between them. Germline V lookup: CDR1 SGHDT, CDR2 YYEEEE. CDR3 residues: CASSTQGNQPQHF. CDR3 nucleotide sequence: TGTGCCAGCAGCACCCAGGGCAATCAGCCCCAGCATTTT.

V and J are TRBV11-2 and TRBJ1-2; a weak D match, TRBD1 (5 bases). The V gene's germline CDR1 is SGHAT and CDR2 FQNNGV. The CDR3 is 14 residues long. V was shortened by 1 base and J by 5 bases, with 11 bases between the two germline ends. CDR3 sequence (DNA): TGTGCCAGCAGCTTAGCGAAGGGGCCTTATGGCTACACCTTC. This sequence encodes CASSLAKGPYGYTF.

The chain combines TRBV6-1 with TRBJ1-5, with D unclear. The CDR3 runs to 17 residues. Per germline, CDR1 MNHNS and CDR2 SASEGT. Deletions cut 1 base from V and 0 bases from J, with 13 bases between. The CDR3 region is CASSEGMGAGSNQPQHF. For the CDR3, the DNA is TGTGCCAGCAGTGAAGGGATGGGAGCGGGTAGCAATCAGCCCCAGCATTTT.